Presented here are 25 T cell receptor beta chains from one specimen sequenced in a study of blood T cell repertoires in COVID-19. TCRdb's table, derived via immunoSEQ multiplex PCR, lists solely in-frame clones and lacks some. The table has 280,000 or so clones, nearly 90% seen once; the top ten hold less than 3.5%. The sequenced material came from PBMCs or T cells enriched from blood (not recorded which). These receptors were collected from a woman aged 45-59 years who had been exposed to COVID-19.

This clone was found once. This sequence joins TRBV12-3 or TRBV12-4 and TRBJ2-7; D not resolved. V was trimmed by 0 bases and J by 3 bases, leaving 6 bases between them. The CDR3 covers 13 residues. CDR3: CASSLALGYEQYF. The CDR3 DNA sequence: TGTGCCAGCAGTTTAGCCCTAGGCTACGAGCAGTACTTC.

V is TRBV7-6 and J is TRBJ2-7, with a weak D call TRBD1 (5 bases). The germline V gene encodes CDR1 SGHVS and CDR2 FNYEAQ. The CDR3 consists of 15 residues. The V end was cut by 5 bases, the J end by 0 bases, with 14 bases between. CDR3 residues: CASSAMTDLSYEQYF. The CDR3, as DNA: TGTGCCAGCAGCGCAATGACAGACCTCTCCTACGAGCAGTACTTC.

This clone showed up just once. V usage is TRBV5-1 and J usage is TRBJ2-1; 7 bases align to TRBD1. The V and J ends lost 1 base and 5 bases, in that order; junction bases with no gene match: 6. The CDR3 consists of 15 residues. Germline CDR1 is SGHRS and CDR2 is YFSETQ. The DNA of the CDR3 is TGCGCCAGCAGCTTGCCCCAGGGGGTTAACAATGAGCAGTTCTTC. Protein sequence: CASSLPQGVNNEQFF.

CDR3 sequence reads: CARGFPGNTIYF. In DNA form, the CDR3 reads TGTGCCCGCGGGTTTCCTGGAAACACCATATATTTT. This chain uses TRBV30 with TRBJ1-3; D unclear. CDR1 and CDR2 from the germline V gene are GTSNPN and SVGIG (reference sequence). This CDR3 has 12 amino acids. Trimming removed 8 bases from V and 2 bases from J, with 10 bases in between. Full variable domain (remainder filled in from reference TRBV30 and TRBJ1-3): SQTIHQWPATLVQPVGSPLSLECTVEGTSNPNLYWYRQAAGRGLQLLFYSVGIGQISSEVPQNLSASRPQDRQFILSSKKLLLSDSGFYLCARGFPGNTIYFGEGSWLTVV.

The chain has TRBV4-1 and TRBJ1-6; D call uncertain. Germline assignment: CDR1 MGHRA and CDR2 YSYEKL. This CDR3 has 12 amino acids. The ends were cut back, 4 bases at V and 8 bases at J, with 6 bases in the middle. CDR3 sequence (DNA): TGCGCCAGCAGCCTTCCGGATTCACCCCTCCACTTT. As protein: CASSLPDSPLHF.

J is TRBJ1-4 and V is TRBV5-8; maybe TRBD1 (6 bases). Trimming removed 4 bases from V and 8 bases from J, with 15 bases in between. Germline V gene sequence: CDR1 SGHTS, CDR2 YDEGEE. CDR3 size: 14 residues. The DNA for the CDR3 is TGTGCCAGCAGCAAACAGGGTTCGCGCGAAAAACTGTTTTTT. Residues: CASSKQGSREKLFF.

CDR3 region: CASSLGQVRTDTQYF. DNA of the CDR3: TGTGCCAGCAGCTTGGGACAGGTCCGCACAGATACGCAGTATTTT. V gene TRBV5-4 combines with J gene TRBJ2-3; D is perhaps TRBD1 (6 bases). The germline V gene has CDR1 SGHNT and CDR2 YYREEE (reference sequence). There are 15 residues in the CDR3. Trimming removed 0 bases from V and 1 base from J, with 9 bases in between.

The chain links TRBV9 to TRBJ1-6; TRBD1 agrees at 9 bases. Per the germline V gene, CDR1 is SGDLS and CDR2 is YYNGEE. CDR3 size: 16 residues. V was pared by 0 bases and J by 7 bases, with 5 bases of the junction left unmatched. CDR3 DNA sequence: TGTGCCAGCAGCGTAGAGGGGGACAGGGACAATTCACCCCTCCACTTT. Translated, it gives CASSVEGDRDNSPLHF.

As concerns this clone: Other DNA sequences within the sample encode an identical CDR3. The CDR3 reads CASSPRQGNTEAFF. CDR3 nucleotide sequence: TGTGCCAGCAGCCCGAGACAGGGAAACACTGAAGCTTTCTTT. This sequence joins TRBV2 and TRBJ1-1; 7 bases fit TRBD1. This CDR3 is built from 14 residues. Germline V gene lookup returns CDR1 SNHLY and CDR2 FYNNEI. The J segment lost 2 bases and the V segment lost 6 bases, leaving 6 bases of the junction unmatched.

This chain links TRBV7-2 with TRBJ1-1; TRBD1 agrees at 11 bases. Per germline, CDR1 SGHTA and CDR2 FQGNSA. V lost 1 base, J lost 5 bases, and 3 bases stayed unmatched. The CDR3 length is 15 residues. DNA for the CDR3: TGTGCCAGCAGCTTAGGGACAGGGGGCCGGACTGAAGCTTTCTTT. It translates to CASSLGTGGRTEAFF.

This chain uses TRBV29-1 with TRBJ1-1; tentatively, D is TRBD1 (5 bases). This CDR3 is built from 11 residues. Trimming removed 5 bases at V and 7 bases at J, with 11 bases between. CDR1 SQVTM and CDR2 ANQGSEA come from the germline V gene. The CDR3 nucleotides are TGCAGCGTTTATGGGACTGGTGAAGCTTTCTTT. Protein sequence: CSVYGTGEAFF.

This clone was seen once. The chain employs TRBV29-1 and TRBJ1-1, with a weak D call TRBD1 (5 bases). V lost 5 bases to trimming and J lost 0 bases, with 10 bases between them. CDR1 is SQVTM and CDR2 is ANQGSEA in the germline V gene. The CDR3 loop spans 13 amino acids. CDR3 nucleotides: TGCAGCGTTTCAGGGCGTTTGAACACTGAAGCTTTCTTT. Translated, it gives CSVSGRLNTEAFF.

The rearrangement links TRBV7-8 to TRBJ1-5; D is unclear. This CDR3 has 15 amino acids. V lost 4 bases and J lost 3, with 13 bases in between. From germline, CDR1 is SGHVS and CDR2 FQNEAQ. As DNA, the CDR3 is TGTGCCAGCAGCTCCCCGATGGGCCTCAATCAGCCCCAGCATTTT. Its protein product is CASSSPMGLNQPQHF. Together with reference TRBV7-8 and TRBJ1-5, the CDR3 gives the full variable domain: GAGVSQSPRYKVAKRGQDVALRCDPISGHVSLFWYQQALGQGPEFLTYFQNEAQLDKSGLPSDRFFAERPEGSVSTLKIQRTQQEDSAVYLCASSSPMGLNQPQHFGDGTRLSIL.

This chain connects TRBV4-1 to TRBJ2-7; 9 bases agree with TRBD1. CDR1 MGHRA and CDR2 YSYEKL come from the germline V gene. Trimming cost V 0 bases and J 5 bases; bases outside gene matches: 5. The CDR3 loop spans 15 amino acids. For the CDR3, the DNA is TGCGCCAGCAGCCAAGAAGGGACAGGGTACCACGAGCAGTACTTC. Encoded protein: CASSQEGTGYHEQYF.

The V call is TRBV30, the J call TRBJ1-5; D uncertain. V shed 2 bases and J shed 7 bases, with 12 bases lying between them. This CDR3 region has 13 residues. Germline V gene data show CDR1 as GTSNPN and CDR2 as SVGIG (reference sequence). CDR3 sequence (DNA): TGTGCCTGGAGTAGGAGGGAAGGGCAGCCCCAGCATTTT. This gives the protein CAWSRREGQPQHF. Filled out from reference TRBV30 and TRBJ1-5, the complete variable domain reads SQTIHQWPATLVQPVGSPLSLECTVEGTSNPNLYWYRQAAGRGLQLLFYSVGIGQISSEVPQNLSASRPQDRQFILSSKKLLLSDSGFYLCAWSRREGQPQHFGDGTRLSIL.

J is TRBJ1-6 and V is TRBV19, with a tentative D call TRBD1 (5 bases). The CDR3 is 16 amino acids. The germline CDR1 and CDR2 sequences are LNHDA and SQIVND (reference sequence). V gave up 9 bases and J gave up 7 bases, with 22 bases separating them. The CDR3 loop is CASRAPGGSFNSPLHF. As DNA, the CDR3 is TGTGCCAGCCGCGCCCCGGGGGGGTCTTTCAATTCACCCCTCCACTTT.

The chain carries TRBV9 and TRBJ2-3, with TRBD2 matching over 10 bases. Germline trimming cut 4 bases from V and 0 bases from J; bases unmatched to any gene: 2. The CDR3 is 15 amino acids. Germline V CDR1 and CDR2: SGDLS, YYNGEE. The DNA of the CDR3 is TGTGCCAGCAGCCAAGCGGGGGGGAGCACAGATACGCAGTATTTT. Residues: CASSQAGGSTDTQYF.

The genes are TRBV7-9 and TRBJ2-3, with D uncertain. Germline CDR1 reads SEHNR; CDR2 reads FQNEAQ (reference sequence). Trimming pared 5 bases from V and 2 bases from J, leaving 14 bases between. There are 15 residues in the CDR3. CDR3 nucleotides: TGTGCCAGCAGCCAAGACCTAGGCACCACAGATACGCAGTATTTT. Protein sequence: CASSQDLGTTDTQYF.

This chain links TRBV28 with TRBJ1-1; 8 positions match TRBD1. The J segment lost 6 bases and the V segment lost 6 bases, leaving 9 bases of the junction unmatched. The CDR3 spans 14 residues. Germline V gives CDR1 MDHEN, CDR2 SYDVKM. CDR3 bases: TGTGCCAGCAGCATCGACAGGGGAAAAGCTGAAGCTTTCTTT. This gives the protein CASSIDRGKAEAFF.

V is TRBV7-2 and J is TRBJ1-3, with a tentative D call TRBD1 (5 bases). The CDR3 spans 16 residues. The germline CDR1 and CDR2 sequences are SGHTA and FQGNSA. Trimming pared 0 bases from V and 2 bases from J, leaving 11 bases between. CDR3 coding DNA: TGTGCCAGCAGCTTAGCAGGCAGGGCAACTGGAAACACCATATATTTT. Translation: CASSLAGRATGNTIYF.

The CDR3 DNA follows: TGTGCCAGCAGCTCTAAACACGACACCTACGAGCAGTACTTC. Protein product: CASSSKHDTYEQYF. J is TRBJ2-7 and V is TRBV5-4; D remains ambiguous. The CDR3 totals 14 residues. Germline V gives CDR1 SGHNT, CDR2 YYREEE (reference sequence). The V and J ends lost 3 bases and 2 bases respectively, with 12 bases between them.

The chain has TRBV27 and TRBJ2-2; TRBD2 aligns across 8 bases. V lost 6 bases to trimming and J lost 3 bases; unmatched junction nucleotides: 9. Germline-derived CDR1 and CDR2 are MNHEY and SMNVEV (reference sequence). CDR3 size: 16 residues. The CDR3 bases are TGTGCCAGCAGCCTAGCGGGTGGGCGTGACACCGGGGAGCTGTTTTTT. It yields the protein CASSLAGGRDTGELFF.

The chain is built from TRBV4-1 and TRBJ1-3; possibly TRBD1 for D (6 bases). The CDR3 is 15 residues long. Germline V gene sequence: CDR1 MGHRA, CDR2 YSYEKL. V shed 0 bases and J shed 3 bases, with 9 bases lying between them. CDR3 nucleotide sequence: TGCGCCAGCAGCCAAGAGCACAGGGATGGAAACACCATATATTTT. Encoded protein: CASSQEHRDGNTIYF.

This clone was seen a single time. This sequence joins TRBV4-1 and TRBJ1-2; tentatively, D is TRBD1 (6 bases). Germline-derived CDR1 and CDR2 are MGHRA and YSYEKL. CDR3 length: 14 amino acids. Between the trimmed V and J ends, which lost 1 base and 7 bases, there was a span of 13 bases. The CDR3 is CASSQVSAGAGYTF. The CDR3 nucleotides read TGCGCCAGCAGCCAAGTATCCGCAGGGGCTGGCTACACCTTC.

In this sample, this clone turned up once. The chain has TRBV11-2 and TRBJ2-1; D gene unclear. Germline CDR1 and CDR2: SGHAT and FQNNGV. V was shortened by 0 bases and J by 8 bases, with 8 bases between the two germline ends. The CDR3 contains 13 residues. The CDR3: CASSLDRLDEQFF. CDR3 nucleotides: TGTGCCAGCAGCTTAGATCGGTTGGATGAGCAGTTCTTC.